This T cell receptor beta chain originates from a study of control samples from healthy donors and cancer patients. The CDR3 has 16 amino acids. V was clipped by 5 bases and J by 6 bases, with 20 bases between them. Germline CDR1 is SGHRS and CDR2 is YFSETQ. TCRdb's copy holds only in-frame clones and misses some; the assay was immunoSEQ multiplex PCR. The sample comprises 75,000 to 80,000 clones, around 90% of which are singletons, and roughly a tenth rests with the top ten. J is TRBJ2-2 and V is TRBV5-1, with a weak D call TRBD2 (6 bases). The sequence was obtained from a woman aged 45 to 65 with colorectal cancer. Input material: PBMCs. The CDR3 sequence: CASRSRGGSSAGELFF. DNA of the CDR3: TGCGCCAGCAGATCGCGGGGAGGCAGTTCTGCCGGGGAGCTGTTTTTT.